This TCR beta chain was observed in a study of blood T cell repertoires in COVID-19. V shed 4 bases and J shed 3 bases, with 10 bases lying between them. The CDR3 runs 12 residues. Germline CDR1 SQVTM, CDR2 ANQGSEA. The table came from immunoSEQ multiplex PCR; TCRdb's copy has only in-frame clones and leaves some out. The sample has fewer than 500,000 clones, around 89% seen once. Adults between roughly 18 and 89 years of age took part from under 25 US areas. In this sample, this clone turned up once. Other DNA sequences of this sample code for an identical CDR3. Specimen: PBMCs or T cells enriched from blood (not recorded which). The V gene is TRBV29-1, the J gene TRBJ2-7; D remains unclear. The clonotype comes from a man in his thirties or forties who had recovered from COVID-19. CDR3 sequence: CSVAGSGYEQYF. Written as DNA, the CDR3 is TGCAGCGTTGCAGGATCCGGCTACGAGCAGTACTTC.